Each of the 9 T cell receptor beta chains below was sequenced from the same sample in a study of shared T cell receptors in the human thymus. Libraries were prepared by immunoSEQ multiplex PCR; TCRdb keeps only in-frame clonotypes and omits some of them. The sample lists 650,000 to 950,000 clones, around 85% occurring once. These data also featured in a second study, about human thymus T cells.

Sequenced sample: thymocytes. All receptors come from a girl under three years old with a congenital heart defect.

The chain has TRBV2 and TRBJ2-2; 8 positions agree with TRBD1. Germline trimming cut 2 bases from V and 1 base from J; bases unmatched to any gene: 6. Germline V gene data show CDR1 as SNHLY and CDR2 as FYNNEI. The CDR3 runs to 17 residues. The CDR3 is CASSELDTGGNTGELFF. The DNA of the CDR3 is TGTGCCAGCAGTGAATTAGATACAGGGGGGAACACCGGGGAGCTGTTTTTT.

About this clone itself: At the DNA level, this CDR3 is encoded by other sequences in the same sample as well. The CDR3: CASSLADRRNSPLHF. DNA for the CDR3: TGTGCCAGCAGCTTAGCTGACCGCAGGAACTCCCCCCTCCACTTT. V usage is TRBV7-2 and J usage is TRBJ1-6; no reliable D call. CDR1 SGHTA and CDR2 FQGNSA come from the germline V gene. The V end lost 0 bases, the J end lost 13 bases, and 16 bases lay between the germline ends. The CDR3 contains 15 residues.

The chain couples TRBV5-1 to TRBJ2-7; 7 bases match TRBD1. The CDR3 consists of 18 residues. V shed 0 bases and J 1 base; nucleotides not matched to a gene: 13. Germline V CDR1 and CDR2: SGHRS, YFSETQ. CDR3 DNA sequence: TGCGCCAGCAGCTTGGCCCCCCCACAGGGGATCGCTTCCTACGAGCAGTACTTC. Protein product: CASSLAPPQGIASYEQYF.

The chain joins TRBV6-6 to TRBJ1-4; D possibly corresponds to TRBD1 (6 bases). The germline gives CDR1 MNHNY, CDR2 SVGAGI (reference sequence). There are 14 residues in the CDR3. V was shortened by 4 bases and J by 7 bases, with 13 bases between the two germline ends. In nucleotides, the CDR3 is TGTGCCAGCAGTTTATCCGGACAGACTGAAAAACTGTTTTTT. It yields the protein CASSLSGQTEKLFF.

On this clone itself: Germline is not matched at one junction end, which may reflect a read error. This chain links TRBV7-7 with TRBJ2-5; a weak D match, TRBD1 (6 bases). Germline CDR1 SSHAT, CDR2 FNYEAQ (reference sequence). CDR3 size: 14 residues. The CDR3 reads CASSEHQGQETQYF. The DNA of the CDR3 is TGTGCTAGCAGCGAACATCAGGGGCAAGAGACCCAGTACTTC. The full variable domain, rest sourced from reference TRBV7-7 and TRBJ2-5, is GAGVSQSPRYKVTKRGQDVTLRCDPISSHATLYWYQQALGQGPEFLTYFNYEAQPDKSGLPSDRFSAERPEGSISTLTIQRTEQRDSAMYRCASSEHQGQETQYFGPGTRLLVL.

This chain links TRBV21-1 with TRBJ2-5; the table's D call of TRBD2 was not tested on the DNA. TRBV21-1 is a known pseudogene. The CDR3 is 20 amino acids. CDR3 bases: TGTGCCAGCAGCAAAGCGATCGAACTAGCGGGGGCCGAGGAAAGAGAGACCCAGTACTTC. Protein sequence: CASSKAIELAGAEERETQYF.

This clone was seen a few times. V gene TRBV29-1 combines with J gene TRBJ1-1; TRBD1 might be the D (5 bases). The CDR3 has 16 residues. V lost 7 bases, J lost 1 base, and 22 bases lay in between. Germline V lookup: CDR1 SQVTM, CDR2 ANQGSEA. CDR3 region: CSDTRSGGGENTEAFF. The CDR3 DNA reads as TGCAGCGATACACGGTCAGGTGGAGGGGAGAACACTGAAGCTTTCTTT.

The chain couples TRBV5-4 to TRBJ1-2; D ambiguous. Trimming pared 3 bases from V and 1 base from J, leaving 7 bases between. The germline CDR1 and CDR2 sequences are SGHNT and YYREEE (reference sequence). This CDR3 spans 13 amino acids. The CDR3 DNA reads TGTGCCAGCAGCTCGAGAGATAACTATGGCTACACCTTC. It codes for CASSSRDNYGYTF. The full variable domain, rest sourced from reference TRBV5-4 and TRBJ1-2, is ETGVTQSPTHLIKTRGQQVTLRCSSQSGHNTVSWYQQALGQGPQFIFQYYREEENGRGNFPPRFSGLQFPNYSSELNVNALELDDSALYLCASSSRDNYGYTFGSGTRLTVV.

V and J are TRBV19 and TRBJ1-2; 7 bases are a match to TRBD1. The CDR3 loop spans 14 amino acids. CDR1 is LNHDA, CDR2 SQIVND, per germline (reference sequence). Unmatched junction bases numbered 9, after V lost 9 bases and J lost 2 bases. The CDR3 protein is CARTNRGHNYGYTF. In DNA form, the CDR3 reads TGTGCCAGAACGAACAGGGGACACAACTATGGCTACACCTTC.